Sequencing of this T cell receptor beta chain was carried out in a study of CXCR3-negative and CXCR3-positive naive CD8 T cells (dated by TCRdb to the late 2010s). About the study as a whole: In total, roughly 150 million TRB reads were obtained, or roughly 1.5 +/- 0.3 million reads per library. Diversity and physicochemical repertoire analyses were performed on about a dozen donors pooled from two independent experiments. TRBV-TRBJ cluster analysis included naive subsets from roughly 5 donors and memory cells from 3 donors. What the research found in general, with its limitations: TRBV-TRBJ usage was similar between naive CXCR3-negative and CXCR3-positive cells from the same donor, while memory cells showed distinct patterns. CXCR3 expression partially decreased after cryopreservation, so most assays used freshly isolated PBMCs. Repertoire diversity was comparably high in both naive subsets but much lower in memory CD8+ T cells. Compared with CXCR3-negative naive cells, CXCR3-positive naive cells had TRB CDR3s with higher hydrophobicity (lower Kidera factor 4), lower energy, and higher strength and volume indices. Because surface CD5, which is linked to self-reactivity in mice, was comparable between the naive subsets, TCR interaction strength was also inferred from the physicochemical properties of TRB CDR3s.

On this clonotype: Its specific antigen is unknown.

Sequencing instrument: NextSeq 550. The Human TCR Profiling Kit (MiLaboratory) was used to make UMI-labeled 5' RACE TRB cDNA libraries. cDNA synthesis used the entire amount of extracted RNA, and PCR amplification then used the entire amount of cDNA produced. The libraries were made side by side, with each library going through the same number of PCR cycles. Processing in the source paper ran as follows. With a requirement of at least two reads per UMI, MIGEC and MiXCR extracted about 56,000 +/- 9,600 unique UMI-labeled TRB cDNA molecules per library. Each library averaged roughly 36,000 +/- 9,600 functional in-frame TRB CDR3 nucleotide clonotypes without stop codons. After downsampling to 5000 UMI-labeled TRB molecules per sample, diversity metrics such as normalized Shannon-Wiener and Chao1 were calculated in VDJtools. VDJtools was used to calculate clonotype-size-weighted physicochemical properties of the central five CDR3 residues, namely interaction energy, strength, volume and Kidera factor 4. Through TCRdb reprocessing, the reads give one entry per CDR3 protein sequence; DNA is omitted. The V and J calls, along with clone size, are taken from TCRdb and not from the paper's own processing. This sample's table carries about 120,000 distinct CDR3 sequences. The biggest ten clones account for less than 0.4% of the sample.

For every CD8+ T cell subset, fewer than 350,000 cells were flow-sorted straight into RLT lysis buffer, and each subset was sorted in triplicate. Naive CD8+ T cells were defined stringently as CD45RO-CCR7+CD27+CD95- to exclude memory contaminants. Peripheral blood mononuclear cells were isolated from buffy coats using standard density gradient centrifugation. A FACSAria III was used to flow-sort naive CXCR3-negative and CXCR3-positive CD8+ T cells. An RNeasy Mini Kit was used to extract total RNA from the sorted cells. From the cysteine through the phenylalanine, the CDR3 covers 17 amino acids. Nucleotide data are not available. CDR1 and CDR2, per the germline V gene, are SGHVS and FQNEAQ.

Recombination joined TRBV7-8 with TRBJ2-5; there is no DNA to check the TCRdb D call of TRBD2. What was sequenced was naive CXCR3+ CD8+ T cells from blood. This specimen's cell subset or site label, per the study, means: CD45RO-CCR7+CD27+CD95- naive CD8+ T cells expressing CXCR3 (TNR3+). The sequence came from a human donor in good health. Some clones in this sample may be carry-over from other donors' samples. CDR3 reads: CASSLALAGGLQETQYF.